A selection of T cell receptor beta chains follows, all from one sample in a study of technical replicates of blood from a handful of donors. The protocol was immunoSEQ multiplex PCR, while the TCRdb copy is restricted to in-frame clones and leaves out a portion. This sample yields about 94,000 clones, of which almost 97% are seen a single time; approximately 0.37% belongs to the top ten. Source material: T cells isolated from PBMCs. The origin of the receptors is a human donor in good health. Both conserved end residues are part of each CDR3. Fields, in order: V gene, D gene, J gene, CDR3 protein. D genes are given only for firm matches.

v_call: TRBV5-4
d_call: -
j_call: TRBJ2-1
cdr3_aa: CASSLDFLNNEQFF

v_call: TRBV6-1
d_call: -
j_call: TRBJ2-5
cdr3_aa: CASSELQGQAGQETQYF

v_call: TRBV6-5
d_call: -
j_call: TRBJ2-3
cdr3_aa: CASSGPSTDTQYF

v_call: TRBV6-1
d_call: -
j_call: TRBJ1-1
cdr3_aa: CASSEAEGIDEAFF

v_call: TRBV28
d_call: -
j_call: TRBJ2-7
cdr3_aa: CASSLGFSGVQYF

v_call: TRBV29-1
d_call: -
j_call: TRBJ1-1
cdr3_aa: CSALIGTGRTEAFF

v_call: TRBV10-2
d_call: TRBD2
j_call: TRBJ2-1
cdr3_aa: CASSEGTSPTYNEQFF

v_call: TRBV18
d_call: -
j_call: TRBJ2-3
cdr3_aa: CASSPSLIDGVSQTDTQYF

v_call: TRBV10-1
d_call: -
j_call: TRBJ1-2
cdr3_aa: CAADSANYGYTF

v_call: TRBV28
d_call: -
j_call: TRBJ1-2
cdr3_aa: CASSTLDRNYGYTF

v_call: TRBV11-2
d_call: TRBD1
j_call: TRBJ1-2
cdr3_aa: CASSFRGAGGDSGYGYTF

v_call: TRBV11-2
d_call: -
j_call: TRBJ2-7
cdr3_aa: CASSLGLALANYEQYF

v_call: TRBV9
d_call: TRBD2
j_call: TRBJ2-1
cdr3_aa: CASSPREIAGTNEQFF

v_call: TRBV13
d_call: -
j_call: TRBJ1-2
cdr3_aa: CASSLRQLYGYTF

v_call: TRBV11-3
d_call: -
j_call: TRBJ2-5
cdr3_aa: CASSLGGVQETQYF

v_call: TRBV30
d_call: TRBD2
j_call: TRBJ2-7
cdr3_aa: CAWSVRRLAGDGEQYF

v_call: TRBV5-6
d_call: TRBD2
j_call: TRBJ2-7
cdr3_aa: CASSLAGLAGSSYEQYF

v_call: TRBV27
d_call: -
j_call: TRBJ1-4
cdr3_aa: CASSLSAGRGEKLFF

v_call: TRBV6-5
d_call: TRBD2
j_call: TRBJ2-1
cdr3_aa: CASSPIAGGYNEQFF

v_call: TRBV5-8
d_call: TRBD1
j_call: TRBJ1-1
cdr3_aa: CASSMDLRGTEAFF

v_call: TRBV9
d_call: TRBD1
j_call: TRBJ1-1
cdr3_aa: CASSFTGGGTEAFF

v_call: TRBV27
d_call: -
j_call: TRBJ2-7
cdr3_aa: CASSPTDGVYEQYF

v_call: TRBV27
d_call: -
j_call: TRBJ2-1
cdr3_aa: CASSLAYPGNEQFF

v_call: TRBV6-6
d_call: TRBD1
j_call: TRBJ2-7
cdr3_aa: CASTPGTVSYEQYF

v_call: TRBV7-9
d_call: TRBD1
j_call: TRBJ2-7
cdr3_aa: CAASSGTASYEQYF

v_call: TRBV9
d_call: -
j_call: TRBJ2-1
cdr3_aa: CASSVGLNEQFF

v_call: TRBV6-5
d_call: -
j_call: TRBJ1-2
cdr3_aa: CASTIRPQLHGYTF

v_call: TRBV6-1
d_call: -
j_call: TRBJ2-2
cdr3_aa: CASSDVRGTGELFF

v_call: TRBV25-1
d_call: TRBD1
j_call: TRBJ1-2
cdr3_aa: CASSEFSGTGIGYTF

v_call: TRBV18
d_call: -
j_call: TRBJ2-7
cdr3_aa: CASSIDRPPSYEQYF

v_call: TRBV6-1
d_call: TRBD1
j_call: TRBJ1-1
cdr3_aa: CASSEFRTGPAFF

v_call: TRBV13
d_call: -
j_call: TRBJ1-2
cdr3_aa: CASSLEPGYYGYTF

v_call: TRBV30
d_call: -
j_call: TRBJ2-7
cdr3_aa: CAWSAGHEQYF

v_call: TRBV6-5
d_call: TRBD2
j_call: TRBJ2-3
cdr3_aa: CASTGLGYTDTQYF

v_call: TRBV27
d_call: TRBD1
j_call: TRBJ2-7
cdr3_aa: CASSFSYTGTVALYEQYF

v_call: TRBV19
d_call: TRBD2
j_call: TRBJ2-7
cdr3_aa: CASSSPRTSGKYEQYF

v_call: TRBV27
d_call: TRBD2
j_call: TRBJ2-5
cdr3_aa: CASSLAGGPETQYF

v_call: TRBV6-5
d_call: -
j_call: TRBJ2-3
cdr3_aa: CASSLTGTGGTDTQYF

v_call: TRBV4-2
d_call: TRBD2
j_call: TRBJ2-1
cdr3_aa: CASSHRTSGRDNEQFF